This T cell receptor (beta chain) was identified in a study of radiotherapy plus CTLA-4 blockade in lung cancer. Whole-study context: Objective responses occurred in about 18% of patients; over 30% had disease control. Study-level points and caveats: The study found tumor-derived TCR clones expanded in blood after radiotherapy plus ipilimumab.

Ipilimumab-mediated CTLA-4 blockade plus focal radiation was given to patients having chemo-refractory metastatic non-small-cell lung cancer. Some clones are missing from TCRdb's copy, which holds only in-frame ones; the method was immunoSEQ multiplex PCR. The sample has about 98,000 clones; approximately 86% are singletons. In regard to this clone: Its target is unknown.

Germline V CDR1 and CDR2: SEHNR, FQNEAQ (reference sequence). V gave up 1 base and J gave up 6 bases, with 16 bases separating them. The CDR3 is 15 amino acids. The sequence came from a human donor with non-small cell lung cancer that progressed on radiotherapy plus ipilimumab. V gene TRBV7-9 combines with J gene TRBJ2-7; D remains ambiguous. The sample consisted of peripheral blood, taken from a patient treated with radiotherapy plus ipilimumab. The CDR3 here is CASSLGVSPTGEQYF. CDR3 sequence (DNA): TGTGCCAGCAGCTTAGGGGTCTCTCCGACTGGCGAGCAGTACTTC.